The T cell receptor (beta chain) described here comes from a study of cytomegalovirus exposure and HLA in healthy donors. Findings of the study overall: Many donors shared some public TCRs, even though most TCR sequences were rare.

With regard to this clone: Its specificity is not known.

A multiplex PCR was run with 60 Vbeta primers and 13 Jbeta primers. Generated by immunoSEQ multiplex PCR, the TCRdb table keeps only in-frame clones and is missing some. The profile shows about 260,000 clones, 84% of them singletons. There are 15 residues in the CDR3. Trimming left V 3 bases short and J 1 base short, with 11 bases between. CDR1 SGHRS and CDR2 YFSETQ come from the germline V gene. The receptor comes from a woman aged 35 to 49 in good health and CMV-seropositive. Sequenced: PBMCs. V usage is TRBV5-1 and J usage is TRBJ1-3; tentatively, D is TRBD1 (5 bases). For the CDR3, the DNA is TGCGCCAGCAGCTACGAAGGGGAATCTGGAAACACCATATATTTT. This gives the protein CASSYEGESGNTIYF. Variable domain in full (rest from reference TRBV5-1 and TRBJ1-3): KAGVTQTPRYLIKTRGQQVTLSCSPISGHRSVSWYQQTPGQGLQFLFEYFSETQRNKGNFPGRFSGRQFSNSRSEMNVSTLELGDSALYLCASSYEGESGNTIYFGEGSWLTVV.